The next 18 T cell receptor beta chains were all read from a single sample in a study of T cells in Graves' hyperthyroidism and ophthalmopathy. RNA transcripts served as the template for amplifying TCR beta CDR3 regions. A first-round RT-PCR of the TCR CDR3 used the HTBI primer set. TCRdb independently ran MiXCR on the multiplex PCR reads; one entry per CDR3 protein. The sample yields 410,000 or so distinct CDR3 sequences, roughly 15% seen once. The sequenced sample was blood. The receptors come from a young man with Graves' ophthalmopathy.

The CDR3 spells CASSHTGNSGNQPQHF. DNA of the CDR3: TGTGCCAGCAGCCATACAGGGAATTCAGGCAATCAGCCCCAGCATTTT. This chain links TRBV4-2 with TRBJ1-5; TRBD1 might be the D (6 bases). Germline V lookup: CDR1 LGHNA, CDR2 YNFKEQ. The CDR3 runs to 16 residues. V shed 3 bases and J shed 2 bases, with 14 bases lying between them.

The chain carries TRBV3-1 and TRBJ2-2, with D unclear. The germline V gene encodes CDR1 LGHDT and CDR2 YNNKEL (reference sequence). V was shortened by 1 base and J by 4 bases, with 4 bases between the two germline ends. The CDR3 length is 13 residues. CDR3 protein: CASSQVTTGELFF. In DNA, the CDR3 is TGTGCCAGCAGCCAAGTCACCACCGGGGAGCTGTTTTTT.

This clonotype showed up many times. The chain employs TRBV12-3 or TRBV12-4 and TRBJ1-1; D not resolved. This CDR3 is 11 amino acids long. V lost 3 bases to trimming and J lost 13 bases, with 12 bases between them. The CDR3 here is CASSFLTMVFF. The CDR3 bases are TGTGCCAGCAGTTTTTTGACAATGGTTTTCTTT.

The V and J genes are TRBV5-1 and TRBJ2-1; no clear D. CDR3 length equals 13 residues. The germline CDR1 and CDR2 sequences are SGHRS and YFSETQ. The V and J ends lost 1 base and 5 bases respectively, with 7 bases between them. In nucleotides, the CDR3 is TGCGCCAGCAGCTTGAGGTCTAACAATGAGCAGTTCTTC. Its protein product is CASSLRSNNEQFF.

This clonotype was counted a few times. One junction end does not reproduce the germline sequence, and a read error may be involved. J is TRBJ2-2 and V is TRBV4-1, with 7 bases matching TRBD1. The CDR3 runs to 13 residues. Germline CDR1 and CDR2: MGHRA and YSYEKL. CDR3 in amino acids: CASSQTTGRVPIF. The CDR3, as DNA: TGCGCCAGCAGCCAAACGACAGGGCGCGTCCCTATTTTT.

This clonotype was seen repeatedly, ten times or more. The chain is built from TRBV2 and TRBJ1-4, with TRBD1 as a possible D gene (5 bases). Trimming shortened V by 7 bases and J by 2 bases, and 17 bases separated the two germline ends. In germline, CDR1 is SNHLY, CDR2 FYNNEI. The CDR3 covers 16 residues. For the CDR3, the DNA is TGTGCCAGCAATGGCAGGGTCGGTGCGACTAATGAAAAACTGTTTTTT. This translates into CASNGRVGATNEKLFF. Supplemented by reference TRBV2 and TRBJ1-4, the full variable domain reads EPEVTQTPSHQVTQMGQEVILRCVPISNHLYFYWYRQILGQKVEFLVSFYNNEISEKSEIFDDQFSVERPDGSNFTLKIRSTKLEDSAMYFCASNGRVGATNEKLFFGSGTQLSVL.

This clonotype has a count of ten or more. The J gene is TRBJ2-1, the V gene TRBV6-2 or TRBV6-3; 13 positions match TRBD2. The ends lost 0 bases at V and 4 bases at J; junction bases unmatched: 9. The CDR3 extends over 19 amino acids. Per the germline V gene, CDR1 is MNHEY and CDR2 is SVGEGT. The chain's CDR3 is CASSYSSAGTSGDYNEQFF. CDR3 coding DNA: TGTGCCAGCAGTTACTCGAGTGCCGGGACTAGCGGGGATTACAATGAGCAGTTCTTC.

This clonotype came up many times. This chain connects TRBV20-1 to TRBJ2-3; D is perhaps TRBD1 (5 bases). Trimming removed 3 bases at V and 4 bases at J, with 11 bases between. The germline V gene encodes CDR1 DFQATT and CDR2 SNEGSKA (reference sequence). CDR3 length equals 13 residues. This CDR3 reads CSARRQGPDTQYF. The CDR3 DNA follows: TGCAGTGCTAGGAGGCAGGGCCCAGATACGCAGTATTTT.

The chain couples TRBV14 to TRBJ2-7; no firm D call. CDR1 SGHDN and CDR2 FVKESK come from the germline V gene. The V end was cut by 5 bases, the J end by 6 bases, with 20 bases between. This CDR3 has 15 residues. As DNA, the CDR3 is TGTGCCAGCAGCTCGGCCCTCCCAAGCTTGGGCGAGCAGTACTTC. This encodes CASSSALPSLGEQYF.

To note about this clonotype: With a much larger clone just one base away, this may be a read error. No conserved phenylalanine or tryptophan is present at the end of the CDR3, so a read error is the likely explanation. The chain couples TRBV5-1 to TRBJ2-7; TRBD1 aligns across 8 bases. Germline V CDR1 and CDR2: SGHRS, YFSETQ. V trimming: 4 bases; J trimming: 3 bases; junction bases outside the gene matches: 3. CDR3 length: 13 amino acids. As DNA, the CDR3 is TGCGCCAGCAGCAACGGACAGGGCTACGAGCAGTACCTC. This sequence encodes CASSNGQGYEQYL.

Details on this clonotype: Just one base apart from a much larger clone, this may be a read error. This chain connects TRBV2 to TRBJ2-7; 7 positions agree with TRBD1. CDR3 length equals 14 residues. In germline, CDR1 is SNHLY, CDR2 FYNNEI. V lost 6 bases to trimming and J lost 7 bases; unmatched junction nucleotides: 12. The CDR3: CASRSSGTEREQYF. The CDR3 DNA follows: TGTGCCAGCAGGAGCTCCGGGACAGAAAGGGAGCAGTACTTC.

This clonotype was recorded a few times. The chain has TRBV3-1 and TRBJ1-2; tentatively, D is TRBD1 (5 bases). Trimming cost V 4 bases and J 8 bases, with 14 bases left between them. CDR3 length equals 13 residues. Germline lookup yields CDR1 LGHDT and CDR2 YNNKEL (reference sequence). CDR3 DNA: TGTGCCAGCAGCCCTGCGGGGCTTGGGGGCTACACCTTC. It is translated as CASSPAGLGGYTF.

The chain joins TRBV5-4 to TRBJ1-2; D is perhaps TRBD1 (5 bases). Germline V gene lookup returns CDR1 SGHNT and CDR2 YYREEE (reference sequence). The V gene lost 5 bases and the J gene lost 5 bases, with 10 bases spanning the gap. The CDR3 extends over 12 amino acids. CDR3 sequence (DNA): TGTGCCAGCAGGGGGACGGCGTATGGCTACACCTTC. Protein product: CASRGTAYGYTF.

The J gene is TRBJ2-6, the V gene TRBV20-1; D is uncertain. The germline V and J ends were trimmed by 3 bases and 1 base, with 7 bases remaining between them. Germline V gene data show CDR1 as DFQATT and CDR2 as SNEGSKA (reference sequence). CDR3 size: 14 residues. The DNA of the CDR3 is TGCAGTGCTAGGGGTTGGTCTGGGGCCAACGTCCTGACTTTC. Translation: CSARGWSGANVLTF.

The sample holds many counts of this clonotype. CDR3 nucleotide sequence: TGTGCCAGCAGTGAACAGGCTTATGGCTACACCTTC. Amino acid sequence: CASSEQAYGYTF. The J gene is TRBJ1-2, the V gene TRBV2; D is ambiguous. Germline V gene lookup returns CDR1 SNHLY and CDR2 FYNNEI. The CDR3 is 12 amino acids. Trimming removed 2 bases at V and 5 bases at J, with 6 bases between.

This clonotype was counted between two and nine times. The V and J genes are TRBV5-1 and TRBJ1-2, with D possibly TRBD1 on 6 matching bases. The V gene's germline CDR1 is SGHRS and CDR2 YFSETQ. The CDR3 sequence is 15 residues long. Trimming took 1 base from V and 2 from J, leaving 12 bases between them. This CDR3 reads CASSLILTGNYGYTF. For the CDR3, the DNA is TGCGCCAGCAGCTTGATACTGACAGGAAACTATGGCTACACCTTC.

This clonotype was recorded at least ten times. V gene TRBV13 combines with J gene TRBJ2-1; 9 nucleotides match TRBD2. With 6 bases clipped from V and 0 bases from J, the junction kept 12 bases outside the gene matches. The length of the CDR3 is 18 residues. CDR1 is PRHDT, CDR2 FYEKMQ, per germline (reference sequence). The CDR3 DNA follows: TGTGCCAGCAGTCCGGGGGTATTAGCGGGAGACTCCTACAATGAGCAGTTCTTC. Amino acid sequence: CASSPGVLAGDSYNEQFF.

This chain connects TRBV11-3 to TRBJ1-4, with 9 bases that match TRBD1. The V gene end was trimmed by 5 bases and the J gene end by 5 bases; junction bases not matched to a gene: 6. This CDR3 is built from 15 residues. From germline, CDR1 is SGHNT and CDR2 YENEEA. The CDR3 nucleotides are TGTGCCAGCAGCAGCCGGGACAGGGTGAATGAAAAACTGTTTTTT. It encodes CASSSRDRVNEKLFF.